This T cell receptor (beta chain) was recorded in a study of blood T cells in healthy people across ages. Of note for this clonotype: Antigen: not known.

Whole-study findings and limits: Strong correlation linked observed beta diversity and percent naive T cells.

V was pared by 0 bases and J by 0 bases, with 9 bases between. The germline V gene has CDR1 SGHRS and CDR2 YFSETQ. The CDR3 consists of 15 residues. A second PCR, run for 7 to 11 cycles, used a sample-barcoded 5' primer plus a J-beta primer mix. TCRdb recomputed calls from the 5' RACE reads with MiXCR, one row per CDR3 protein. The top ten hold 15% to 25% of the sample, which has about 770,000 distinct CDR3 sequences, 40% to 50% seen once. Total RNA amounts of at least 6 micrograms were extracted per sample. The source material was blood. The V call is TRBV5-1, the J call TRBJ1-1; D is undetermined. The clonotype originates from a man aged 55 to 70 in good health. CDR3 residues: CASSLVQGMNTEAFF. The CDR3 DNA reads TGCGCCAGCAGCTTGGTTCAAGGGATGAACACTGAAGCTTTCTTT. The full variable domain, completed using reference TRBV5-1 and TRBJ1-1, is KAGVTQTPRYLIKTRGQQVTLSCSPISGHRSVSWYQQTPGQGLQFLFEYFSETQRNKGNFPGRFSGRQFSNSRSEMNVSTLELGDSALYLCASSLVQGMNTEAFFGQGTRLTVV.